This TCR beta chain was retrieved from a study of blood T cell repertoires in COVID-19. The CDR3 is 14 amino acids. Germline assignment: CDR1 MNHEY and CDR2 SVGAGI. The V end lost 6 bases, the J end lost 5 bases, and 11 bases lay between the germline ends. TCRdb's table, derived via immunoSEQ multiplex PCR, lists solely in-frame clones and lacks some. Here the sample spans about 140,000 clones, approximately 81% being singletons. This clone has only a few counts. This clonotype was sampled from a human donor in a cohort sampled during active COVID-19. The chain recombines TRBV6-5 with TRBJ1-6; TRBD1 is a possible D gene (6 bases). Sequencing used peripheral blood. The CDR3 bases are TGTGCCAGCAGCGGACAGCTTAATAATTCACCCCTCCACTTT. Protein sequence: CASSGQLNNSPLHF.